The 27 T cell receptor beta chains below were found in one sample sequenced in a study of T cell responses to AZD1222 COVID-19 vaccine. Sequencing used immunoSEQ multiplex PCR; TCRdb keeps in-frame clones, though not all of them. The profile shows over 100,000 clones, about nine tenths of them singletons. The sample was peripheral blood, taken on day 0 of AZD1222 vaccination. These receptor sequences come from an adult in good health.

The chain has TRBV28 and TRBJ2-7; 8 bases fit TRBD2. Germline values: CDR1 MDHEN, CDR2 SYDVKM. After removal of 4 bases from V and 1 base from J, the junction contained 6 bases not matched to a gene. CDR3 size: 15 residues. As DNA, the CDR3 is TGTGCCAGCAGTTCTCCGGGACTAGGATCCTACGAGCAGTACTTC. This sequence encodes CASSSPGLGSYEQYF. Filled out from reference TRBV28 and TRBJ2-7, the complete variable domain reads DVKVTQSSRYLVKRTGEKVFLECVQDMDHENMFWYRQDPGLGLRLIYFSYDVKMKEKGDIPEGYSVSREKKERFSLILESASTNQTSMYLCASSSPGLGSYEQYFGPGTRLTVT.

V usage is TRBV30 and J usage is TRBJ2-1; unclear D gene. Trimming cost V 4 bases and J 0 bases, with 10 bases left between them. The germline V gene encodes CDR1 GTSNPN and CDR2 SVGIG (reference sequence). This CDR3 comprises 14 residues. The CDR3 DNA follows: TGTGCCTGGATTAGAAGCTACTCCTACAATGAGCAGTTCTTC. Translated, it gives CAWIRSYSYNEQFF.

V and J are TRBV20-1 and TRBJ1-1; 7 nucleotides line up with TRBD1. Trimming at V came to 3 bases and at J to 6 bases, leaving 7 bases not matched to a gene. CDR1 DFQATT and CDR2 SNEGSKA come from the germline V gene (reference sequence). The length of the CDR3 is 13 residues. CDR3 amino acids: CSASRQGVSEAFF. CDR3 bases: TGCAGTGCTAGTCGACAGGGCGTCTCTGAAGCTTTCTTT.

CDR3 coding DNA: TGTGCCAGCAGCAAAGAGGCGGGCGTAGGCGGCTACACCTTC. Protein: CASSKEAGVGGYTF. V gene TRBV21-1 combines with J gene TRBJ1-2. TRBV21-1 is shown as a pseudogene. CDR3 length equals 14 residues.

This clone was seen a single time. The rearrangement links TRBV15 to TRBJ1-5; D call uncertain. Between the trimmed V and J ends, which lost 1 base and 7 bases, there was a span of 20 bases. Germline CDR1 and CDR2: LNHNV and YYDKDF (reference sequence). The CDR3 has 17 residues. DNA of the CDR3: TGTGCCACCAGCAGAGTGAGTTTGGGAACGATTGGGCAGCCCCAGCATTTT. Residues: CATSRVSLGTIGQPQHF. Drawing the rest from reference TRBV15 and TRBJ1-5, the complete variable domain is DAMVIQNPRYQVTQFGKPVTLSCSQTLNHNVMYWYQQKSSQAPKLLFHYYDKDFNNEADTPDNFQSRRPNTSFCFLDIRSPGLGDTAMYLCATSRVSLGTIGQPQHFGDGTRLSIL.

V and J are TRBV2 and TRBJ2-5, with a possible D match to TRBD2 (7 bases). Trimming cost V 2 bases and J 2 bases, with 15 bases left between them. The CDR3 is made up of 16 amino acids. Looked up from germline, CDR1 is SNHLY and CDR2 is FYNNEI. The CDR3 DNA is TGTGCCAGCAGTGAAAATCGGGGGGCGGATCAAGAGACCCAGTACTTC. This encodes CASSENRGADQETQYF.

The V call is TRBV7-2, the J call TRBJ2-2; 12 bases fit TRBD2. Germline CDR1 is SGHTA and CDR2 is FQGNSA. The CDR3 totals 15 residues. V shed 5 bases, J shed 6 bases, and the junction held 4 bases outside the gene matches. The CDR3 DNA reads as TGTGCCAGCAGCGGCGGACTAGCGGGGTCCGGGGAGCTGTTTTTT. Amino acids: CASSGGLAGSGELFF.

The genes are TRBV4-2 and TRBJ1-1; TRBD1 might be the D (5 bases). The CDR3 spans 16 residues. Germline assignment: CDR1 LGHNA and CDR2 YNFKEQ. Trimming took 1 base from V and 1 from J, leaving 13 bases between them. CDR3 bases: TGTGCCAGCAGCCAAGTGCAGGGTGTCGGGAACACTGAAGCTTTCTTT. Its translation: CASSQVQGVGNTEAFF.

The rearrangement links TRBV2 to TRBJ2-7, with 9 bases identical to TRBD2. The CDR3 totals 15 residues. The V segment lost 5 bases and the J segment 4 bases; nucleotides outside the gene matches: 9. In germline, CDR1 is SNHLY, CDR2 FYNNEI. The CDR3 here is CASSPKTSGLYEQYF. In DNA, the CDR3 is TGTGCCAGCAGTCCTAAGACTAGCGGACTATACGAGCAGTACTTC. Filled out from reference TRBV2 and TRBJ2-7, the complete variable domain reads EPEVTQTPSHQVTQMGQEVILRCVPISNHLYFYWYRQILGQKVEFLVSFYNNEISEKSEIFDDQFSVERPDGSNFTLKIRSTKLEDSAMYFCASSPKTSGLYEQYFGPGTRLTVT.

This chain links TRBV4-3 with TRBJ2-7; 7 bases fit TRBD2. This CDR3 spans 14 amino acids. Trimming at V came to 4 bases and at J to 5 bases, leaving 8 bases not matched to a gene. Germline CDR1 LGHNA, CDR2 YSLEER. CDR3 residues: CASSREGSDNEQYF. DNA of the CDR3: TGCGCCAGCAGCCGGGAGGGTTCCGACAACGAGCAGTACTTC.

The J gene is TRBJ1-1, the V gene TRBV5-1; 9 bases match TRBD1. V gave up 6 bases and J gave up 3 bases; unmatched junction bases: 6. Per the germline V gene, CDR1 is SGHRS and CDR2 is YFSETQ. The CDR3 loop spans 14 amino acids. CDR3 protein: CASKKRQGDTEAFF. In DNA form, the CDR3 reads TGCGCCAGCAAAAAGAGACAGGGGGACACTGAAGCTTTCTTT.

The chain joins TRBV6-1 to TRBJ1-2; maybe TRBD1 (6 bases). Germline V CDR1 and CDR2: MNHNS, SASEGT. Trimming shortened V by 0 bases and J by 7 bases, and 15 bases separated the two germline ends. The CDR3 spans 15 residues. CDR3 in DNA: TGTGCCAGCAGTGAAGCAGGCGGGGGCGGAGGTGGCTACACCTTC. This codes for CASSEAGGGGGGYTF.

V and J are TRBV6-1 and TRBJ1-1; D remains ambiguous. Germline loops: CDR1 MNHNS, CDR2 SASEGT. Trimming left V 4 bases short and J 1 base short, with 19 bases between. The CDR3 extends over 17 amino acids. The CDR3 loop reads CASSGPATSGTNTEAFF. CDR3 DNA sequence: TGTGCCAGCAGTGGCCCGGCCACATCAGGTACGAACACTGAAGCTTTCTTT.

DNA for the CDR3: TGCAGCGCAACAGGGGGCTTCGGGACCCAGTACTTC. It translates to CSATGGFGTQYF. The rearrangement links TRBV29-1 to TRBJ2-5; 9 bases line up with TRBD1. CDR3 length equals 12 residues. CDR1 SQVTM and CDR2 ANQGSEA come from the germline V gene. V trimming: 7 bases; J trimming: 7 bases; junction bases outside the gene matches: 7. The variable domain in full, completed from reference TRBV29-1 and TRBJ2-5, reads SAVISQKPSRDICQRGTSLTIQCQVDSQVTMMFWYRQQPGQSLTLIATANQGSEATYESGFVIDKFPISRPNLTFSTLTVSNMSPEDSSIYLCSATGGFGTQYFGPGTRLLVL.

The chain is built from TRBV2 and TRBJ1-1; 8 bases align to TRBD1. Per germline, CDR1 SNHLY and CDR2 FYNNEI. With 7 bases clipped from V and 2 bases from J, the junction kept 6 bases outside the gene matches. CDR3 length equals 14 residues. CDR3 residues: CASTGQGGNTEAFF. The CDR3, as DNA: TGTGCCAGCACCGGACAGGGTGGAAACACTGAAGCTTTCTTT.

V is TRBV7-2 and J is TRBJ2-7, with 8 bases that match TRBD2. With 5 bases clipped from V and 4 bases from J, the junction kept 13 bases outside the gene matches. Germline V gene lookup returns CDR1 SGHTA and CDR2 FQGNSA. The CDR3 covers 16 residues. The CDR3 coding sequence is TGTGCCAGCAGCCAGCAGCCAGCGGGAGCTTCTTACGAGCAGTACTTC. This gives the protein CASSQQPAGASYEQYF.

The gene calls are TRBV5-1 and TRBJ2-3, with TRBD1 matching over 8 bases. The CDR3 is 14 amino acids. Germline values: CDR1 SGHRS, CDR2 YFSETQ. The ends lost 4 bases at V and 5 bases at J; junction bases unmatched: 6. In DNA, the CDR3 is TGCGCCAGCAGCCTCGGACAGGGCGAAGATACGCAGTATTTT. Residues: CASSLGQGEDTQYF.

The genes are TRBV7-8 and TRBJ1-6; no clear D. From germline, CDR1 is SGHVS and CDR2 FQNEAQ. The germline V and J ends were trimmed by 2 bases and 7 bases, with 12 bases remaining between them. The CDR3 length is 15 residues. The CDR3 DNA follows: TGTGCCAGCAGCTTACTCACCGGGTCGAATTCACCCCTCCACTTT. Protein: CASSLLTGSNSPLHF.

The chain recombines TRBV4-3 with TRBJ1-4; D unresolved. The germline V gene has CDR1 LGHNA and CDR2 YSLEER. This CDR3 contains 15 residues. Trimming shortened V by 1 base and J by 3 bases, and 9 bases separated the two germline ends. In DNA, the CDR3 is TGCGCCAGCAGCCAAGGTTCGAGGCCTAATGAAAAACTGTTTTTT. It encodes CASSQGSRPNEKLFF.

The chain employs TRBV18 and TRBJ2-2, with D perhaps TRBD1 (5 bases). The V end lost 1 base, the J end lost 0 bases, and 12 bases lay between the germline ends. The germline V gene has CDR1 KGHSH and CDR2 LQKENI. The CDR3 length is 17 residues. The CDR3 spells CASSPRMGRSNTGELFF. DNA for the CDR3: TGTGCCAGCTCACCACGGATGGGGCGTTCGAACACCGGGGAGCTGTTTTTT.

The chain combines TRBV28 with TRBJ2-3; no firm D call. Germline assignment: CDR1 MDHEN and CDR2 SYDVKM. This CDR3 comprises 17 residues. Trimming removed 7 bases at V and 1 base at J, with 21 bases between. The CDR3 reads CASNPGVASVGTDTQYF. The DNA of the CDR3 is TGTGCCAGCAACCCTGGGGTAGCCTCGGTGGGCACAGATACGCAGTATTTT.

The chain links TRBV7-3 to TRBJ2-7; 7 nucleotides match TRBD1. Germline V gives CDR1 SGHTA, CDR2 FQGTGA. The V and J ends lost 2 bases and 2 bases, in that order; junction bases with no gene match: 6. The CDR3 runs 15 residues. CDR3 nucleotide sequence: TGTGCCAGCAGCTTACGAGGGGGCCTTACCTACGAGCAGTACTTC. Translated, it gives CASSLRGGLTYEQYF.

CDR3 residues: CASTPPTTQGQFF. CDR3 coding DNA: TGTGCCAGCACCCCTCCGACTACCCAAGGGCAGTTCTTC. V gene TRBV27 combines with J gene TRBJ2-1; tentatively, D is TRBD2 (5 bases). The CDR3 totals 13 residues. Per germline, CDR1 MNHEY and CDR2 SMNVEV (reference sequence). The germline V and J ends were trimmed by 7 bases and 12 bases, with 19 bases remaining between them.

This clone appeared a single time. The chain joins TRBV4-3 to TRBJ2-1; no reliable D call. V shed 1 base and J shed 2 bases, with 9 bases lying between them. The V gene's germline CDR1 is LGHNA and CDR2 YSLEER. The CDR3 runs 15 residues. The CDR3 region has the DNA TGCGCCAGCAGCCAAGCAGGTCCGCCCTACAATGAGCAGTTCTTC. It translates to CASSQAGPPYNEQFF.

The V and J genes are TRBV9 and TRBJ2-7, with D uncertain. Deletions cut 2 bases from V and 1 base from J, with 7 bases between. Germline CDR1 SGDLS, CDR2 YYNGEE. The length of the CDR3 is 13 residues. CDR3 amino acids: CASSVGPSYEQYF. CDR3 nucleotides: TGTGCCAGCAGCGTCGGACCATCCTACGAGCAGTACTTC.

Only one count was recorded for this clone. The chain has TRBV19 and TRBJ2-5; D gene uncertain. Germline CDR1 is LNHDA and CDR2 is SQIVND (reference sequence). V was cut by 5 bases and J by 4 bases, with 14 bases left in between. The CDR3 loop spans 14 amino acids. CDR3 protein: CASSPFETGETQYF. CDR3 coding DNA: TGTGCCAGTAGTCCATTCGAGACGGGAGAGACCCAGTACTTC.

This rearrangement joins TRBV18 to TRBJ1-2, with D possibly matching TRBD1 (6 bases). The V gene lost 5 bases and the J gene lost 8 bases, with 21 bases spanning the gap. The germline V gene has CDR1 KGHSH and CDR2 LQKENI. The CDR3 length is 15 residues. In DNA, the CDR3 is TGTGCCAGCTCAGGCGGGGGCCCTGACGTGGGCGGCTACACCTTC. It encodes CASSGGGPDVGGYTF.